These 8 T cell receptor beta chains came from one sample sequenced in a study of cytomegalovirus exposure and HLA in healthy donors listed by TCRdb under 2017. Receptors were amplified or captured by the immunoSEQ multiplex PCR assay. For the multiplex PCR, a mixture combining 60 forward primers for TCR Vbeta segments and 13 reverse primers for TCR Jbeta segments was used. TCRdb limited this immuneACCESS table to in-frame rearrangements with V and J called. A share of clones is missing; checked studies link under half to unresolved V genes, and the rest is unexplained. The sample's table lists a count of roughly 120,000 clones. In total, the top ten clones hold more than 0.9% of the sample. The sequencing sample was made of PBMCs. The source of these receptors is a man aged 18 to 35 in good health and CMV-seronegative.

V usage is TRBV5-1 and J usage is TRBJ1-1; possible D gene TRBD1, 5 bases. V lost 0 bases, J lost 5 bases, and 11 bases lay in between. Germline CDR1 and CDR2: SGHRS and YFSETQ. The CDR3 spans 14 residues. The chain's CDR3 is CASSLDRGGTEAFF. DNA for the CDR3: TGCGCCAGCAGCTTGGATAGGGGAGGGACTGAAGCTTTCTTT. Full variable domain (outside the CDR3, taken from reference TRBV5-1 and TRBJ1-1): KAGVTQTPRYLIKTRGQQVTLSCSPISGHRSVSWYQQTPGQGLQFLFEYFSETQRNKGNFPGRFSGRQFSNSRSEMNVSTLELGDSALYLCASSLDRGGTEAFFGQGTRLTVV.

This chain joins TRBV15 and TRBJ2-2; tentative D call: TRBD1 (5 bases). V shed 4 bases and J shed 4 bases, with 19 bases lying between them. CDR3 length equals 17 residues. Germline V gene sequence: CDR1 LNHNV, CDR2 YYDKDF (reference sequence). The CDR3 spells CATSTPDRDLFTGELFF. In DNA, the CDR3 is TGTGCCACCAGCACCCCAGACAGAGATCTCTTCACCGGGGAGCTGTTTTTT.

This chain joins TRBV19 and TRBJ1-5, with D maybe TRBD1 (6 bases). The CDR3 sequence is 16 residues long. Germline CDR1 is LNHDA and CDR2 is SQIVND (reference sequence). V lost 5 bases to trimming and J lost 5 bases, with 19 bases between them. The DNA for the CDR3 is TGTGCCAGTAGTGTTCAACAGGGATTGGGCCATCAGCCCCAGCATTTT. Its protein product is CASSVQQGLGHQPQHF.

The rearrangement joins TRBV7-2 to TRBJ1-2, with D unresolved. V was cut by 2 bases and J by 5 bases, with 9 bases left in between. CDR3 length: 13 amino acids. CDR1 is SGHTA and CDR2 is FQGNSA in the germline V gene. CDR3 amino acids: CASSLSLVYGYTF. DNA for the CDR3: TGTGCCAGCAGCTTAAGCTTGGTTTATGGCTACACCTTC.

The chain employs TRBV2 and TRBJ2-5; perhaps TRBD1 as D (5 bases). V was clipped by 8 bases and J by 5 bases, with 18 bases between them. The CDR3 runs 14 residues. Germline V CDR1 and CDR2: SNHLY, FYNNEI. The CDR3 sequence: CASSGVGRVETQYF. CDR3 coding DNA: TGTGCCAGCTCCGGCGTCGGCAGGGTGGAGACCCAGTACTTC.

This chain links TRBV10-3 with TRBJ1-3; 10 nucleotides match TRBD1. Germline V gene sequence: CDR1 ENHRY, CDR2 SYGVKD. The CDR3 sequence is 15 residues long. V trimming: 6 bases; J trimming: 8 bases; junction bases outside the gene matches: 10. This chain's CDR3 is CAIRTLTGGADTIYF. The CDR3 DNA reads TGTGCCATCAGGACCCTGACAGGGGGCGCGGACACCATATATTTT.

Here the CDR3 reads CAWSVGPQGIYEQYF. The CDR3 DNA sequence: TGTGCCTGGAGTGTAGGGCCACAGGGTATCTACGAGCAGTACTTC. The chain uses TRBV30 and TRBJ2-7, with TRBD1 as a possible D gene (6 bases). Germline V gene sequence: CDR1 GTSNPN, CDR2 SVGIG (reference sequence). This CDR3 contains 15 residues. Between the trimmed V and J ends, which lost 0 bases and 3 bases, there was a span of 15 bases.

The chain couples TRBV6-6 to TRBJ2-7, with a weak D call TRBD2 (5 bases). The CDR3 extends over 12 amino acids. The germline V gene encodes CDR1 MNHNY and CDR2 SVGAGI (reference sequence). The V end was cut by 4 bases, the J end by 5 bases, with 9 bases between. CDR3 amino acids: CASSLSGDEQYF. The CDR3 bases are TGTGCCAGCAGTTTGTCCGGGGACGAGCAGTACTTC.